Shown below are 4 T cell receptor beta chains from a single sample sequenced in a study of identical twins. Each CDR3 protein gets one entry after TCRdb re-called the 5' RACE reads with MiXCR. The table shows 1,800,000 or so distinct CDR3 sequences, with about 31% occurring only once. Sequenced sample: cord blood. The receptors derive from a newborn girl in good health.

This clonotype showed up just a few times. The chain recombines TRBV25-1 with TRBJ2-7; 9 nucleotides match TRBD2. The CDR3 contains 19 residues. Per the germline V gene, CDR1 is MGHDK and CDR2 is SYGVNS. Trimming removed 0 bases from V and 7 bases from J; junction bases left unmatched: 19. CDR3 protein: CASSEYRGSGSFPINEQYF. The CDR3 nucleotides read TGTGCCAGCAGTGAATATCGGGGTAGCGGGAGCTTCCCGATTAATGAGCAGTACTTC.

This clonotype turned up a few times. J is TRBJ2-3 and V is TRBV15; D remains ambiguous. The V end was cut by 0 bases, the J end by 4 bases, with 5 bases between. There are 13 residues in the CDR3. Germline V gene lookup returns CDR1 LNHNV and CDR2 YYDKDF (reference sequence). The CDR3 reads CATSRDRADTQYF. The CDR3 DNA reads as TGTGCCACCAGCAGAGATCGGGCAGATACGCAGTATTTT.

The CDR3, as DNA: TGTGCCAGCAGCGACCACGGTAGGGTAAATCCCTACGAGCAGTACTTC. Translating it yields CASSDHGRVNPYEQYF. V is TRBV5-6 and J is TRBJ2-7, with D unclear. This CDR3 is built from 16 residues. Germline V gene lookup returns CDR1 SGHDT and CDR2 YYEEEE. V lost 4 bases and J 2 bases, leaving 19 bases between the germline ends.

Comment on this clonotype: A much larger clone lies one base from this, so it may be a read error. The rearrangement uses TRBV5-1 and TRBJ2-7, with D unclear. Germline V CDR1 and CDR2: SGHRS, YFSETQ. This CDR3 comprises 14 residues. The V and J ends lost 4 bases and 7 bases respectively, with 18 bases between them. This chain's CDR3 is CASSGVHYRNEQYF. CDR3 bases: TGCGCCAGCAGCGGAGTTCACTATAGAAATGAGCAGTACTTC.